The text below deals with one TCR beta chain. This sample was included in a study of shared clonotypes between healthy human individuals. Sequencing used immunoSEQ multiplex PCR; TCRdb keeps in-frame clones, though not all of them. The repertoire holds over 700,000 clones, with roughly two thirds as singletons. There are 16 residues in the CDR3. Trimming cost V 5 bases and J 2 bases, with 15 bases left between them. Looked up from germline, CDR1 is SGHNT and CDR2 is YENEEA. This receptor was taken from a woman aged 30 to 39 in good health. The genes are TRBV11-3 and TRBJ2-2; D is perhaps TRBD1 (5 bases). Sequences were obtained from memory CD4+ T cells sorted from blood. As for subset: CD45RA-negative fraction. CDR3 nucleotides: TGTGCCAGCAGCCCAGGGTGGCTAGACAACACCGGGGAGCTGTTTTTT. Translated: CASSPGWLDNTGELFF.